The TCR beta chain under discussion was sequenced for a study of blood T cell repertoires in COVID-19. Overall study: The study drew acute and convalescent COVID-19 samples from the United States, Italy and Spain. PBMCs, B-cell-depleted T cells, or T cells were the source of the cDNA or gDNA that made up the material.

Seattle researchers signed up patients amid active infection and tracked them longitudinally. This table comes from immunoSEQ multiplex PCR, and its TCRdb copy is limited to in-frame clones, with some not included. Among 100,000 to 150,000 clones listed, about 93% were seen once. This CDR3 is 15 amino acids long. The V gene lost 0 bases and the J gene lost 4 bases, with 10 bases spanning the gap. Germline assignment: CDR1 MNHNS and CDR2 SASEGT. The chain employs TRBV6-1 and TRBJ1-5; D perhaps matches TRBD1 (5 bases). Sequencing input: peripheral blood. This receptor was identified in a man aged 45-65 years with COVID-19, enrolled during active disease. The CDR3 bases are TGTGCCAGCAGTGAAGCGTGGGGACTGAATCAGCCCCAGCATTTT. It yields the protein CASSEAWGLNQPQHF.